Listed below are T cell receptor beta chains from one sample, sequenced in a study of Tregs in tolerant kidney transplant recipients. The data were produced by immunoSEQ multiplex PCR, yet TCRdb's version contains in-frame clones alone and is incomplete. The sample yields 90,000 to 130,000 clones, about 90% seen once. Sequenced here: CD4+ T cells from blood, sampled before the transplant. These receptors came from a human donor who received a combined kidney and bone marrow transplant. Each CDR3 is given with its conserved first and last residue. Fields, in order: V gene, clone size, D gene, J gene, CDR3 protein, CDR3 DNA. The D gene is left open where the match is weak. A clone size is listed for some rows: how often the clone was seen (once, few, many), or a class if it is expanded.

TRBV7-8	.	TRBD1	TRBJ1-2	CASSSRTGKGSKDYGYTF	TGTGCCAGCAGCTCCCGGACAGGGAAAGGCTCCAAGGACTATGGCTACACCTTC
TRBV7-2	once	.	TRBJ2-1	CASRLALEQFF	TGTGCCAGCAGGCTAGCTCTCGAGCAGTTCTTC
TRBV15	.	TRBD2	TRBJ2-5	CATARTSGTPAGAETQYF	TGTGCCACCGCCCGGACTAGCGGGACCCCGGCGGGAGCCGAGACCCAGTACTTC
TRBV30	.	.	TRBJ2-3	CAWSLLDTQYF	TGTGCCTGGAGTCTCCTAGATACGCAGTATTTT
TRBV6-5	.	.	TRBJ1-4	CASSYTTGPNEKLFF	TGTGCCAGCAGTTACACCACAGGGCCGAATGAAAAACTGTTTTTT
TRBV2	.	TRBD1	TRBJ2-4	CASSDRGAKNIQYF	TGTGCCAGCAGTGACAGGGGGGCCAAAAACATTCAGTACTTC
TRBV7-2	.	.	TRBJ1-1	CASSGRTEAFF	TGTGCCAGCAGCGGCCGGACAGAAGCTTTCTTT
TRBV10-1	.	.	TRBJ2-7	CASSGSSSYEQYF	TGCGCCAGCAGTGGGTCGAGCTCCTACGAGCAGTACTTC
TRBV7-8	.	.	TRBJ1-2	CASSLMASSHGYTF	TGTGCCAGCAGCTTAATGGCGAGTAGCCATGGCTACACCTTC
TRBV6-4	.	TRBD1	TRBJ1-5	CASTVGGDRDQPQHF	TGTGCCAGCACCGTCGGCGGGGACAGGGATCAGCCCCAGCATTTT
TRBV19	.	.	TRBJ2-3	CASSIERGGAGPTDTQYF	TGTGCCAGTAGTATAGAGAGGGGGGGGGCAGGACCCACAGATACGCAGTATTTT
TRBV29-1	.	TRBD1	TRBJ2-1	CSVAPRGRGTTYEQFF	TGCAGCGTCGCACCCAGGGGCAGGGGGACGACCTATGAGCAGTTCTTC
TRBV10-2	.	.	TRBJ2-5	CASSRGSHGETQYF	TGCGCCAGCAGCAGGGGTTCCCACGGGGAGACCCAGTACTTC
TRBV29-1	.	.	TRBJ1-2	CSVASLRDGYTF	TGCAGCGTTGCTTCCCTCAGGGATGGCTACACCTTC
TRBV6-1	.	TRBD1	TRBJ1-4	CASRTGGNEKLFF	TGTGCCAGCAGGACAGGGGGGAATGAAAAACTGTTTTTT
TRBV4-3	.	.	TRBJ1-1	CASSQDPGWNTEAFF	TGCGCCAGCAGCCAAGACCCAGGGTGGAACACTGAAGCTTTCTTT
TRBV5-6	.	TRBD2	TRBJ2-2	CASSLGGLASTGELFF	TGTGCCAGCAGCTTGGGGGGACTAGCGAGCACCGGGGAGCTGTTTTTT
TRBV18	.	TRBD2	TRBJ2-7	CASSPQTSGGAGYEQYF	TGTGCCAGCTCACCGCAGACTAGCGGGGGGGCGGGCTACGAGCAGTACTTC
TRBV7-6	.	.	TRBJ1-1	CASSPRRYTEAFF	TGTGCCAGCAGCCCGCGTCGTTACACTGAAGCTTTCTTT
TRBV21-1	.	.	TRBJ1-4	CASSRGRGLGYRDEKLFF	TGTGCCAGCAGCAGGGGCAGGGGACTAGGTTATCGGGATGAAAAACTGTTTTTT
TRBV4-1	.	TRBD1	TRBJ1-1	CASSPPSAGTGVAFF	TGCGCCAGCAGCCCCCCCTCCGCCGGGACAGGGGTGGCTTTCTTT
TRBV5-1	.	.	TRBJ2-7	CASSLFPGHTYEQYF	TGCGCCAGCAGCTTGTTCCCGGGACATACCTACGAGCAGTACTTC